This TCR beta chain originates from a study of cytomegalovirus exposure and HLA in healthy donors. Study-level findings and limits: Later, an analysis showed that TCR beta chains associated with HLA were more clonally expanded than others that were equally common.

This CDR3 contains 12 residues. The PCR employed 60 Vbeta primers together with 13 Jbeta primers. TCRdb keeps only in-frame clones here, not all; method: immunoSEQ multiplex PCR. Among around 100,000 clones, 60% to 85% were seen once, and the ten largest hold over 9.5%. In regard to this clone: The antigen remains unidentified.

The sample comprised PBMCs. This chain uses TRBV1 with TRBJ1-6. TRBV1 is noted as a pseudogene. The TCR was taken from a man in his fifties in good health and CMV-seronegative. The CDR3 region is CTSSQGRGPLHF. CDR3 sequence (DNA): TGCACCAGCAGCCAAGGGAGGGGACCCCTCCACTTT.